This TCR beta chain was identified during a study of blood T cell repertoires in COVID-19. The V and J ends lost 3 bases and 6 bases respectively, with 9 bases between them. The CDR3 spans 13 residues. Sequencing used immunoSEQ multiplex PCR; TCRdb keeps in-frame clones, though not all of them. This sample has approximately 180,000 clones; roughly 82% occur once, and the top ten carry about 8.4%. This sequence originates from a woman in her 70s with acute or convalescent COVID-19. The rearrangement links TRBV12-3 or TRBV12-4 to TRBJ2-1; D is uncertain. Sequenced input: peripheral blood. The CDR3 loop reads CASSFGRSNEQFF. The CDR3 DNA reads TGTGCCAGCAGTTTTGGTAGAAGCAATGAGCAGTTCTTC.